This T cell receptor beta chain was found in a study of blood T cell repertoires in COVID-19. Germline loops: CDR1 SGHKS, CDR2 YYEKEE (reference sequence). The CDR3 length is 16 residues. Trimming cost V 3 bases and J 0 bases; bases outside gene matches: 5. TCRdb keeps only in-frame clones here, not all; method: immunoSEQ multiplex PCR. The repertoire holds under 80,000 clones, with around 77% as singletons. The clonotype comes from a human donor in a cohort sampled during active COVID-19. The rearrangement uses TRBV5-5 and TRBJ1-4; 7 bases map to TRBD1. Material: peripheral blood. The CDR3 here is CASSYAGTATNEKLFF. The CDR3 region has the DNA TGTGCCAGCAGCTATGCCGGGACAGCAACTAATGAAAAACTGTTTTTT.